The clone carrying this T cell receptor beta chain has more than one count but fewer than ten. This CDR3 has 14 residues. Losses at the gene ends were 0 bases for V and 8 bases for J; bases not matched to a gene: 4. Germline V CDR1 and CDR2: DFQATT, SNEGSKA (reference sequence). TCRdb re-derived calls from the 5' RACE reads in MiXCR, one entry per CDR3 protein. The sample comprises 230,000 or so distinct CDR3 sequences, roughly 18% of which are singletons, and under 40% rests with the top ten. The sample belongs to a study of CD8 T cells in ankylosing spondylitis. This receptor was identified in a male donor with ankylosing spondylitis or in good health (not recorded which). Sequenced sample: blood, either unsorted or a sorted T cell fraction (not recorded which). This rearrangement joins TRBV20-1 to TRBJ2-1; the match to TRBD1 covers 10 bases. Here the CDR3 reads CSARDGTGADEQFF. CDR3 bases: TGCAGTGCTAGAGATGGGACAGGGGCGGATGAGCAGTTCTTC.